This is a list of T cell receptor beta chains from one sample in a study of blood T cell repertoires in COVID-19. Repertoires were generated with immunoSEQ multiplex PCR, while TCRdb's copy carries only in-frame clones and drops some. The data show about 360,000 clones, with roughly 86% seen just once and around 1.9% held by the top ten. Sequenced sample: PBMCs or T cells enriched from blood (not recorded which). These receptors were obtained from a man between 35 and 55 years old in a cohort exposed to, infected with or recovered from COVID-19 (not recorded which). CDR3s include the opening cysteine and the closing phenylalanine or tryptophan. The order of the fields is clone size, CDR3 length, V gene, J gene, D gene, CDR3 protein, CDR3 DNA. The D gene is left open where the match is weak. For some rows the clone size is stated as once, few or many, or as a class when expanded; others skip it.

>NA|14|TRBV3-1/TRBV3-2|TRBJ1-2|NA
CASSQVSGPYGYTF
TGTGCCAGCAGCCAAGTGAGCGGACCCTATGGCTACACCTTC
>NA|16|TRBV10-1|TRBJ1-2|TRBD1
CASSEVEGQGAGGYTF
TGCGCCAGCAGTGAAGTCGAGGGACAGGGGGCGGGTGGCTACACCTTC
>NA|17|TRBV7-6|TRBJ2-3|TRBD2
CASSLVGLAGSTDTQYF
TGTGCCAGCAGCTTAGTTGGGCTAGCGGGTAGCACAGATACGCAGTATTTT
>NA|13|TRBV11-2|TRBJ1-1|NA
CASSLGLRTEAFF
TGTGCCAGCAGTTTAGGTCTGAGGACTGAAGCTTTCTTT
>NA|15|TRBV7-9|TRBJ2-7|NA
CASSLVVGSSYEQYF
TGTGCCAGCAGCTTAGTCGTTGGGAGCTCCTACGAGCAGTACTTC
>NA|16|TRBV7-7|TRBJ2-1|TRBD1
CASSLRSGQGRNEQFF
TGTGCCAGCAGCTTACGTTCGGGACAGGGGAGGAATGAGCAGTTCTTC
>NA|17|TRBV18|TRBJ2-7|TRBD1
CASSLPNDRGRGYEQYF
TGTGCCAGCTCCCTTCCCAATGACAGGGGCCGGGGCTACGAGCAGTACTTC
>NA|14|TRBV11-2|TRBJ2-7|TRBD2
CASSPPGLAYEQYF
TGTGCCAGCAGCCCGCCGGGACTAGCCTACGAGCAGTACTTC
>NA|16|TRBV4-2|TRBJ1-1|NA
CASSRKPDSVNTEAFF
TGTGCCAGCAGTCGCAAGCCAGACAGCGTGAACACTGAAGCTTTCTTT
>NA|15|TRBV19|TRBJ1-6|NA
CASSIEAGLDSPLHF
TGTGCCAGTAGTATAGAGGCAGGGCTCGATTCACCCCTCCACTTT
>NA|13|TRBV10-3|TRBJ2-7|NA
CAIRTDALSRQYF
TGTGCCATTCGGACAGACGCTCTTTCTCGGCAGTACTTC
>NA|14|TRBV19|TRBJ1-1|NA
CASSAPGRNTEAFF
TGTGCCAGTAGTGCGCCGGGAAGGAACACTGAAGCTTTCTTT
>NA|11|TRBV27|TRBJ1-2|NA
CASGLYRAPTF
TGTGCCAGCGGTTTATACAGGGCGCCCACCTTC
>once|14|TRBV28|TRBJ2-1|TRBD2
CASSLSSGSREQFF
TGTGCCAGCAGTTTGTCTAGCGGGAGTCGAGAGCAGTTCTTC
>NA|12|TRBV7-9|TRBJ1-1|NA
CASSRYNTEAFF
TGTGCCAGCAGCCGCTATAACACTGAAGCTTTCTTT
>NA|15|TRBV28|TRBJ2-6|TRBD1
CASETGASGANVLTF
TGTGCCAGCGAGACAGGGGCCTCTGGGGCCAACGTCCTGACTTTC
>NA|16|TRBV13|TRBJ2-7|TRBD1
CASSLGPGQTVYEQYF
TGTGCCAGCAGCTTAGGCCCGGGACAGACAGTATACGAGCAGTACTTC
>few|11|TRBV24-1|TRBJ2-1|NA
CATSDFDEQFF
TGTGCCACCAGTGATTTCGATGAGCAGTTCTTC
>NA|16|TRBV7-3|TRBJ2-1|TRBD1
CASSVGQGASYNEQFF
TGTGCCAGCAGCGTGGGACAGGGGGCATCCTACAATGAGCAGTTCTTC
>few|14|TRBV5-1|TRBJ2-1|NA
CASSFGQSYNEQFF
TGCGCCAGCAGCTTTGGGCAGTCCTACAATGAGCAGTTCTTC
>NA|15|TRBV6-2/TRBV6-3|TRBJ2-5|NA
CATTPAGSRLKTQYF
TGTGCCACCACCCCAGCGGGTTCAAGGTTAAAGACCCAGTACTTC
>NA|16|TRBV13|TRBJ2-3|NA
CASSSTRAGHTDTQYF
TGTGCCAGCAGCTCAACCCGAGCGGGACACACAGATACGCAGTATTTT
>NA|14|TRBV7-9|TRBJ1-2|NA
CASSPRQAAYGYTF
TGTGCCAGCAGCCCAAGACAGGCGGCCTATGGCTACACCTTC
>NA|15|TRBV5-1|TRBJ2-1|NA
CASSLAGNSYNEQFF
TGCGCCAGCAGCTTGGCAGGGAACTCCTACAATGAGCAGTTCTTC
>NA|11|TRBV28|TRBJ1-5|NA
CASRGNQPQHF
TGTGCCAGCCGGGGCAATCAGCCCCAGCATTTT
>NA|16|TRBV7-7|TRBJ2-1|TRBD1
CASSPTDRTGVREQFF
TGTGCCAGCAGCCCCACGGACCGGACAGGGGTACGCGAGCAGTTCTTC
>NA|14|TRBV7-9|TRBJ1-2|NA
CASSLQEANYGYTF
TGTGCCAGCAGCTTACAGGAAGCTAACTATGGCTACACCTTC
>NA|15|TRBV6-1|TRBJ1-5|NA
CASSETGTNNQPQHF
TGTGCCAGCAGTGAAACCGGGACTAACAATCAGCCCCAGCATTTT
>NA|14|TRBV5-1|TRBJ2-5|NA
CASSLYAGLETQYF
TGCGCCAGCAGCTTGTACGCGGGCCTAGAGACCCAGTACTTC
>NA|16|TRBV3-1/TRBV3-2|TRBJ2-2|NA
CASSHAWTVNTGELFF
TGTGCCAGCAGCCACGCATGGACAGTAAACACCGGGGAGCTGTTTTTT
>NA|15|TRBV3-1/TRBV3-2|TRBJ2-7|TRBD1
CASSHRTGGTGEQYF
TGTGCCAGCAGCCATCGGACAGGGGGGACTGGGGAGCAGTACTTC
>NA|14|TRBV21-1|TRBJ1-4|NA
CACRTNKTNEKLFF
TGTGCCTGTCGGACAAACAAAACTAATGAAAAACTGTTTTTT
>NA|18|TRBV4-2|TRBJ2-3|TRBD2
CASSLPTSEATSTDTQYF
TGTGCCAGCAGCCTACCGACTAGCGAGGCAACTAGCACAGATACGCAGTATTTT
>NA|14|TRBV28|TRBJ1-2|NA
CASSSPSRGVGYTF
TGTGCCAGCAGTTCCCCTTCCCGGGGAGTTGGCTACACCTTC
>NA|18|TRBV7-2|TRBJ2-7|TRBD2
CASSPGTSGRPSSYEQYF
TGTGCCAGCAGCCCCGGGACTAGCGGGAGGCCGAGCTCCTACGAGCAGTACTTC
>NA|15|TRBV7-9|TRBJ1-6|TRBD1
CASRDRGTLNSPLHF
TGTGCCAGCAGGGACAGGGGGACCCTAAATTCACCCCTCCACTTT
>NA|15|TRBV4-1|TRBJ2-7|TRBD1
CASSQQRQGLAEQYF
TGCGCCAGCAGCCAACAGCGACAGGGGTTGGCCGAGCAGTACTTC
>NA|15|TRBV7-3|TRBJ1-4|NA
CASSLIPGVSEKLFF
TGTGCCAGCAGCTTAATACCGGGGGTCAGTGAAAAACTGTTTTTT
>NA|15|TRBV5-5|TRBJ2-1|TRBD2
CASSLTSGSYNEQFF
TGTGCCAGCAGCTTGACTAGCGGGAGTTACAATGAGCAGTTCTTC
>NA|13|TRBV28|TRBJ1-5|NA
CASMGRFNQPQHF
TGTGCCAGCATGGGCAGGTTCAATCAGCCCCAGCATTTT
>NA|16|TRBV19|TRBJ2-3|TRBD2
CASSLTTSGRADTQYF
TGTGCCAGTAGCCTCACGACTAGCGGGAGGGCAGATACGCAGTATTTT
>NA|16|TRBV6-1|TRBJ2-7|TRBD2
CASSEASWEGTYEQYF
TGTGCCAGCAGTGAAGCGTCGTGGGAGGGGACCTACGAGCAGTACTTC
>NA|16|TRBV10-3|TRBJ2-5|TRBD2
CAISESTGAGQETQYF
TGTGCCATCAGTGAGTCGACGGGAGCGGGGCAAGAGACCCAGTACTTC
>NA|13|TRBV29-1|TRBJ2-2|NA
CSVETGTTGELFF
TGCAGCGTTGAAACAGGGACGACCGGGGAGCTGTTTTTT
>NA|14|TRBV5-1|TRBJ2-1|NA
CASSFLALHNEQFF
TGCGCCAGCAGCTTTCTAGCGCTTCACAATGAGCAGTTCTTC
>NA|13|TRBV5-4|TRBJ2-7|TRBD2
CASSLREGVEQYF
TGTGCCAGCAGCTTACGGGAGGGGGTCGAGCAGTACTTC
>NA|16|TRBV24-1|TRBJ1-1|NA
CATTGETREGNTEAFF
TGTGCCACCACAGGGGAGACGAGAGAAGGGAACACTGAAGCTTTCTTT
>NA|13|TRBV6-5|TRBJ2-1|TRBD2
CAIRLAGGNEQFF
TGTGCCATCAGACTAGCGGGAGGAAATGAGCAGTTCTTC
>NA|15|TRBV2|TRBJ2-5|NA
CASSSPGARGETQYF
TGTGCCAGCAGTTCACCTGGGGCTAGGGGAGAGACCCAGTACTTC
>once|14|TRBV7-3|TRBJ2-7|TRBD2
CASSLAGGGYEQYF
TGTGCCAGCAGCTTAGCGGGAGGGGGGTACGAGCAGTACTTC
>NA|14|TRBV28|TRBJ1-6|TRBD1
CASHTGTGNSPLHF
TGTGCCAGCCATACCGGGACAGGGAATTCACCCCTCCACTTT
>NA|13|TRBV2|TRBJ1-5|NA
CASSVRAEQPQHF
TGTGCCAGCAGTGTCAGGGCGGAACAGCCCCAGCATTTT
>NA|15|TRBV7-9|TRBJ1-3|NA
CASSDSSPAGNTIYF
TGTGCCAGCAGCGACAGTTCCCCGGCTGGAAACACCATATATTTT
>NA|13|TRBV2|TRBJ1-2|TRBD1
CASSGQGADGYTF
TGTGCCAGCAGTGGACAGGGGGCAGACGGCTACACCTTC
>NA|12|TRBV18|TRBJ1-1|NA
CASSPGQNEAFF
TGTGCCAGCTCACCCGGACAGAATGAAGCTTTCTTT
>NA|16|TRBV2|TRBJ2-3|TRBD2
CASSGGTSGSTDTQYF
TGTGCCAGCAGTGGGGGGACTAGCGGGAGCACAGATACGCAGTATTTT
>NA|14|TRBV2|TRBJ2-7|NA
CASSGQGSSYEQYF
TGTGCCAGCAGTGGGCAGGGTAGCTCCTACGAGCAGTACTTC
>NA|14|TRBV2|TRBJ2-1|TRBD2
CASSSGSRFNEQFF
TGTGCCAGCAGTAGCGGGAGTAGGTTCAATGAGCAGTTCTTC
>NA|14|TRBV18|TRBJ1-1|NA
CASSPRQEDTEAFF
TGTGCCAGCTCACCTCGACAGGAGGACACTGAAGCTTTCTTT
>NA|13|TRBV19|TRBJ2-7|TRBD2
CATAGTTSYEQYF
TGTGCCACGGCGGGGACTACCTCCTACGAGCAGTACTTC